This TCR beta chain originates from a study of blood T cell repertoires in COVID-19. Authors' processing steps: Reference gene primer amplification gave nucleated cell count estimates. This table comes from immunoSEQ multiplex PCR, and its TCRdb copy is limited to in-frame clones, with some not included. V and J calls and clone size are as listed in that table; D and trimming were resolved from the DNA. This table has tens of thousands of clones, around 88% appearing once. CDR1 LGHDT and CDR2 YNNKEL come from the germline V gene (reference sequence). The CDR3 is 15 residues long. V lost 0 bases, J lost 3 bases, and 11 bases lay in between.

The sequence came from a man aged 55 to 69 with acute or convalescent COVID-19. Sequences were obtained from peripheral blood. The chain employs TRBV3-1 (or the pseudogene TRBV3-2) and TRBJ1-2; D is unclear. The CDR3 nucleotides are TGTGCCAGCAGCCAAGATCTGGGCCCTTACTATGGCTACACCTTC. Amino acid sequence: CASSQDLGPYYGYTF.